The sample holds a few counts of the clone carrying this T cell receptor beta chain. During its preparation, the TCRbeta library received unique molecular identifiers. A single record per CDR3 protein comes from TCRdb applying MiXCR to the PCR reads. Among about 460,000 distinct CDR3 sequences, under 15% were seen once, and the ten largest hold roughly 5.4%. The data are from a study of T-cell reconstitution after alpha-beta-depleted transplantation in children. Germline loops: CDR1 MNHEY, CDR2 SVGEGT. V gave up 2 bases and J gave up 0 bases, with 8 bases separating them. The CDR3 extends over 15 amino acids.

The V gene is TRBV6-2 or TRBV6-3, the J gene TRBJ1-5; D is undetermined. The clonotype originates from a human donor who donated a stem cell graft to a child with combined immunodeficiency. Material: PBMCs from the stem cell graft donor, obtained from the stem cell graft. The CDR3 nucleotides are TGTGCCAGCAGTTACGGCGGTGATAGCAATCAGCCCCAGCATTTT. Amino acid sequence: CASSYGGDSNQPQHF.